The clone carrying this TCR beta chain was seen a few times. Its antigen is unidentified. The entry originates in a study of response to subunit inactivated influenza vaccine. The CDR3 runs 11 residues. Trimming cost V 2 bases and J 6 bases, with 4 bases left between them. CDR1 WSHSY and CDR2 SAAADI come from the germline V gene. Using its own MiXCR run on the RT-PCR reads, TCRdb lists one record per CDR3 protein. The sample lists about 520,000 distinct CDR3 sequences; 25% were seen once. Overall study findings and caveats: New T cells are recruited in small numbers by each seasonal influenza vaccination, according to the authors' suggestion.

V and J are TRBV10-2 and TRBJ1-1; no reliable D call. Sequenced here: CD4+ T cells sorted from PBMCs, sampled 5 to 6 days after vaccination. The source of this sequence is a man aged 45 to 65 who received an inactivated influenza vaccine. The CDR3 sequence: CASSEGPEAFF. In nucleotides, the CDR3 is TGCGCCAGCAGTGAGGGGCCTGAAGCTTTCTTT.